A single count supports the clone carrying this T cell receptor beta chain. This record comes from a study of blood T cell repertoires in COVID-19. Study details: There were acute and convalescent COVID-19 samples, and they came from the United States, Italy and Spain.

The authors' processing: Amplification of reference gene primers provided the estimated nucleated cell counts. Only in-frame clones appear in the TCRdb table, and some are missing; sequencing was by immunoSEQ multiplex PCR. D and trimming come from the DNA, and the V and J calls and clone size come from that table. The table has about 530,000 clones, about 89% seen once. This receptor was identified in a woman aged 50 to 60 with COVID-19, enrolled during active disease. The sample comprised peripheral blood.

Here the CDR3 DNA reads TGTGCCAGCAGCGAACGACTAGCGGGTCGCGATACGCAGTATTTT. It yields the protein CASSERLAGRDTQYF. The chain is built from TRBV14 and TRBJ2-3, with TRBD2 matching over 10 bases. Per the germline V gene, CDR1 is SGHDN and CDR2 is FVKESK. Unmatched junction bases numbered 8, after V lost 5 bases and J lost 6 bases. This CDR3 has 15 residues.